A selection of T cell receptor beta chains follows, all from one sample in a study of blood T cell repertoires in COVID-19. The method was immunoSEQ multiplex PCR; TCRdb's version includes in-frame clones alone and lacks a portion of them. The sample lists just over 650,000 clones, just under 90% seen once, with around 0.3% in the top ten. The sample comprised peripheral blood. The origin of the receptors is a woman under 30 with acute or convalescent COVID-19. The CDR3 runs from the conserved cysteine through the conserved F or W. The D gene is left open where the match is weak. Only part of the rows carry a size: once, few, many, or a class if the clone is expanded.

clone size,V gene,J gene,D gene,CDR3 DNA,CDR3 protein
-,TRBV6-5,TRBJ2-3,TRBD2,TGTGCCAGCAGCCGCGGGGGGCGGGCCCCAGATACGCAGTATTTT,CASSRGGRAPDTQYF
-,TRBV5-1,TRBJ1-1,TRBD1,TGCGCCAGTTCCACAGGGGCCAACACTGAAGCTTTCTTT,CASSTGANTEAFF
-,TRBV6-5,TRBJ1-2,TRBD1,TGTGCCAGCAGTTACAGTCGGGACAGTGGCTACACCTTC,CASSYSRDSGYTF
-,TRBV13,TRBJ2-3,-,TGTGCCAGCAGCCCCCCCGGGGCGGGGCCCGGTGCAGATACGCAGTATTTT,CASSPPGAGPGADTQYF
-,TRBV5-6,TRBJ1-2,-,TGTGCCAGCAGCTTTACACAACAGGTTGAGGAGACCTTC,CASSFTQQVEETF
-,TRBV28,TRBJ1-1,-,TGTGCCAGCAGTTTAGTTGACAGCACTGAAGCTTTCTTT,CASSLVDSTEAFF
-,TRBV12-3/TRBV12-4,TRBJ1-1,TRBD1,TGTGCCAGCAGTACAGGGGTTAGGACTGAAGCTTTCTTT,CASSTGVRTEAFF
medium-sized,TRBV19,TRBJ1-5,-,TGTGCCAGTAGTAGAGACAGGTTAGGGGACAATCAGCCCCAGCATTTT,CASSRDRLGDNQPQHF
-,TRBV7-2,TRBJ2-3,TRBD2,TGTGCCAGCAGCTTAGCTACTAGCGGGGGGCCCACAGATACGCAGTATTTT,CASSLATSGGPTDTQYF
-,TRBV19,TRBJ2-7,TRBD1,TGTGCCAGTAGACCCGGCCAGGGGGCCTCCTACGAGCAGTACTTC,CASRPGQGASYEQYF
once,TRBV12-5,TRBJ1-5,TRBD1,TGTGCTAGTGGTTACACACAGGGGAGAGTCAGCAATCAGCCCCAGCATTTT,CASGYTQGRVSNQPQHF
-,TRBV6-5,TRBJ1-6,-,TGTGCCAGCAGACCCACAGGGAATTCACCCCTCCACTTT,CASRPTGNSPLHF
-,TRBV3-1/TRBV3-2,TRBJ1-1,-,TGTGCCAGCAGCCAAGCAGGGGCCACTGAAGCTTTCTTT,CASSQAGATEAFF
-,TRBV5-1,TRBJ1-1,-,TGCGCCAGCACCTTACACGCGGGGGAAGCTTTCTTT,CASTLHAGEAFF
-,TRBV7-9,TRBJ2-1,TRBD1,TGTGCCAGCAGCTTGCAGGGGGCGCTCGGTGAGCAGTTCTTC,CASSLQGALGEQFF
-,TRBV15,TRBJ2-7,TRBD2,TGTGCCACCAGCCCGGGACTAGCTGCGGGTGAGCAGTACTTC,CATSPGLAAGEQYF
-,TRBV30,TRBJ1-2,TRBD1,TGTGCCTGGAGTGGACAGGGACTTCTCTATGGCTACACCTTC,CAWSGQGLLYGYTF
-,TRBV6-5,TRBJ2-2,-,TGTGCCAGCAGTTACTCCAGGGGACTAAAAAGCGGGGAGCTGTTTTTT,CASSYSRGLKSGELFF
once,TRBV21-1,TRBJ2-1,-,TGTGCCAGCAGCCCCACTAGGTGTGAGCAGTTCTTC,CASSPTRCEQFF
-,TRBV30,TRBJ1-1,-,TGTGCCTGGAGTTGGGCGAACACTGAAGCTTTCTTT,CAWSWANTEAFF
-,TRBV6-5,TRBJ1-5,-,TGTGCCAGCAGAAACGACCGGGAACAGCCCCAGCATTTT,CASRNDREQPQHF
-,TRBV6-6,TRBJ1-5,-,TGTGCCAGCAGTTACAGGGATTGGGGGGAGCCCCAGCATTTT,CASSYRDWGEPQHF
few,TRBV5-8,TRBJ1-1,TRBD1,TGTGCCAGCAGCTTTTGGGGGGACAGAGGCTTGAACACTGAAGCTTTCTTT,CASSFWGDRGLNTEAFF
-,TRBV15,TRBJ1-1,TRBD1,TGTGCCACACAGGGGGTTAACACTGAAGCTTTCTTT,CATQGVNTEAFF
-,TRBV3-1/TRBV3-2,TRBJ1-1,-,TGTGCCAGCAGCCCGCGAGGTGCCACTGAAGCTTTCTTT,CASSPRGATEAFF
-,TRBV10-3,TRBJ1-4,TRBD1,TGTGCCATCAGCGTGGGACAGGGCGGCGGCGAAAAACTGTTTTTT,CAISVGQGGGEKLFF
-,TRBV3-1/TRBV3-2,TRBJ2-3,TRBD2,TGTGCCAGCAGCATAGGGACTAGCGGGGGGGTGAGAGATACGCAGTATTTT,CASSIGTSGGVRDTQYF
-,TRBV9,TRBJ2-5,-,TGTGCCAGCAGTGGAGGGACAGTGAGATACCAAGAGACCCAGTACTTC,CASSGGTVRYQETQYF
-,TRBV5-1,TRBJ1-6,TRBD1,TGCGCCAGCAGCTTTCAGGGGGCAGGCTCCTATAATTCACCCCTCCACTTT,CASSFQGAGSYNSPLHF
once,TRBV18,TRBJ1-4,-,TGTGCCAGCTCCTCGGCAACTAATGAAAAACTGTTTTTT,CASSSATNEKLFF
-,TRBV10-1,TRBJ2-3,TRBD2,TGCGCCAGCAATATTTTGGTGCGGGGGTCTAGCACAGATACGCAGTATTTT,CASNILVRGSSTDTQYF
-,TRBV5-4,TRBJ2-7,-,TGTGCCAGCAGCCCTGACAGGAGACCCTACGAGCAGTACTTC,CASSPDRRPYEQYF
once,TRBV21-1,TRBJ1-1,-,TGTGCCAGCAGCAAAGGCCAGCGTTCCAACACTGAAGCTTTCTTT,CASSKGQRSNTEAFF
-,TRBV11-2,TRBJ1-1,TRBD1,TGTGCCAGCAGCTACTGGGACAGGGTGGTAACGAACACTGAAGCTTTCTTT,CASSYWDRVVTNTEAFF
-,TRBV19,TRBJ2-7,TRBD2,TGTGCCAGTAGGGGTAGCGGGGGAACCTACGAGCAGTACTTC,CASRGSGGTYEQYF
once,TRBV28,TRBJ2-2,-,TGTGCCAGCAGAATTGAGATAAGAGGCGGGGAGCTGTTTTTT,CASRIEIRGGELFF
-,TRBV27,TRBJ2-2,-,TGTGCCAGCCGTATGTTCACCGGGGAGCTGTTTTTT,CASRMFTGELFF
-,TRBV29-1,TRBJ2-2,TRBD1,TGCAGCGGGAGACAGGGTCCTCGAATTGGGGAGCTGTTTTTT,CSGRQGPRIGELFF
once,TRBV4-2,TRBJ1-5,-,TGTGCCAGCGGACGGACAGAGTATAGCAATCAGCCCCAGCATTTT,CASGRTEYSNQPQHF
-,TRBV12-5,TRBJ1-1,-,TGTGCTAGTGGTTTCTCCAGGTACACTGAAGCTTTCTTT,CASGFSRYTEAFF
-,TRBV9,TRBJ2-1,TRBD1,TGTGCCAGCAGCGTAGAACAGGGGGCAGGTGAGCAGTTCTTC,CASSVEQGAGEQFF
once,TRBV19,TRBJ1-5,-,TGTGCCAGTACCCATGGTGGGGCTGGTCAGCCCCAGCATTTT,CASTHGGAGQPQHF
-,TRBV4-3,TRBJ1-1,-,TGCGCCAGCAGCCCAGCAGGCCAAAGGAACACTGAAGCTTTCTTT,CASSPAGQRNTEAFF
-,TRBV29-1,TRBJ1-2,-,TGCAGCGTTGAAGTCAGGGAGGGCTACTATGGCTACACCTTC,CSVEVREGYYGYTF
-,TRBV6-5,TRBJ2-7,-,TGTGCCAGCAGTCAGGACAGTACGAACGAGCAGTACTTC,CASSQDSTNEQYF
-,TRBV6-5,TRBJ1-5,-,TGTGCCAGCAGTCGGGGAGGGTATCAGCCCCAGCATTTT,CASSRGGYQPQHF
-,TRBV19,TRBJ2-6,TRBD1,TGTGCCAGTAGTAGGGGACAGCCTCAAGGGGCCAACGTCCTGACTTTC,CASSRGQPQGANVLTF
-,TRBV6-4,TRBJ1-3,-,TGTGCCAGCAGTGAAGGACCAGGGTCTGGAAACACCATATATTTT,CASSEGPGSGNTIYF
-,TRBV7-9,TRBJ2-7,-,TGTGCCTGGAGCGAGCAGTACTTC,CAWSEQYF
-,TRBV10-2,TRBJ1-3,-,TGCGCCAGCAGTGAGGCGGGTGGAAACACCATATATTTT,CASSEAGGNTIYF
-,TRBV19,TRBJ1-5,-,TGTGCCAGTAGTATGTCTCGTGATAGGGAGAGGAGCAATCAGCCCCAGCATTTT,CASSMSRDRERSNQPQHF
-,TRBV5-4,TRBJ2-5,-,TGTGCCAGCAGCACGGGACTGAGGAGGGGAGAGACCCAGTACTTC,CASSTGLRRGETQYF
-,TRBV29-1,TRBJ2-1,-,TGCAGCGGAGACGGGGGAGAGTACAATGAGCAGTTCTTC,CSGDGGEYNEQFF
-,TRBV19,TRBJ1-6,TRBD1,TGTGCCAGTAGCACCGGGACAGGGGGTTCACCCCTCCACTTT,CASSTGTGGSPLHF
-,TRBV3-1/TRBV3-2,TRBJ1-1,-,TGTGCCAGCAGCCAGGGGAGGCATCGTCCCATGAACACTGAAGCTTTCTTT,CASSQGRHRPMNTEAFF
-,TRBV29-1,TRBJ1-2,TRBD1,TGCAGCGTCGGACAGGGGGACTTCTATGGCTACACCTTC,CSVGQGDFYGYTF
-,TRBV7-9,TRBJ1-2,-,TGTGCCAGCAGCCAGGTGAACTATGGCTACACCTTC,CASSQVNYGYTF